A selection of T cell receptor beta chains follows, all from one sample in a study of blood T cells in healthy people across ages. Via MiXCR, TCRdb re-called the 5' RACE reads, giving one row per CDR3 protein. The sample contains about 1.1 million distinct CDR3 sequences, roughly two fifths of which appear only once. Sequenced material: blood. The receptors come from a man aged 18-30 years in good health. Both conserved end residues are trimmed from each CDR3.

TRBJ2-3	TRBV20-1	SASPAHSTDTQY
TRBJ1-2	TRBV10-3	AISVASTGGYT
TRBJ1-2	TRBV20-1	SARDQAPGLNYGYT
TRBJ1-5	TRBV20-1	SARDKGQPNQPQH
TRBJ2-3	TRBV10-3	AISTTGITDTRY
TRBJ1-6	TRBV7-2	ASSLGTPIRSPLH
TRBJ1-1	TRBV5-6	ASSQIRDINTEAF
TRBJ1-2	TRBV2	ASSEALSSDYT
TRBJ1-2	TRBV3-1	ASSQSELYYGYT
TRBJ2-1	TRBV12-3/TRBV12-4	ASSLGLAGAAYNEQF
TRBJ2-4	TRBV5-1	ASSQSQGTGGNIQY
TRBJ2-5	TRBV4-3	ASSQALTGGYETQY
TRBJ1-1	TRBV6-5	ASSYSTPWGGEAF
TRBJ1-2	TRBV5-1	ASSPSWDRVDYGYT
TRBJ1-1	TRBV20-1	SAPGGGTEAF
TRBJ1-2	TRBV12-3/TRBV12-4	ASSYSTYGYT
TRBJ1-5	TRBV20-1	SAGPGSSQPQH
TRBJ2-7	TRBV5-5	ASSLRPGYESYEQY
TRBJ2-7	TRBV14	ASSQARATEQY
TRBJ2-2	TRBV12-3/TRBV12-4	ASSQLAANTGELF
TRBJ1-1	TRBV12-3/TRBV12-4	ASSSRDRDTEAF
TRBJ2-5	TRBV5-1	ASSQGTSAETQY
TRBJ1-1	TRBV7-2	ASSLEDIRNAEAF
TRBJ2-7	TRBV7-2	ASSFSGSPSYEQY
TRBJ2-7	TRBV10-2	ASSLRVEIIPYEQY
TRBJ1-1	TRBV20-1	SARGRTVNTEAF
TRBJ2-1	TRBV7-2	ASSLADGSSPYNEQF
TRBJ1-2	TRBV27	ASSPFGGEGYGYT
TRBJ1-1	TRBV6-6	ASSQGLEMNTEAF
TRBJ2-5	TRBV4-1	ASSQRSLAGGPGKTQY
TRBJ2-3	TRBV20-1	SARNSGEGTDTQY
TRBJ2-3	TRBV12-3/TRBV12-4	ASSLARTSRDTQY
TRBJ2-2	TRBV20-1	SASHRDTGELF
TRBJ1-6	TRBV4-1	ASSQGLLITPLH
TRBJ2-7	TRBV12-3/TRBV12-4	ASSLGGQGRKNEQY
TRBJ2-6	TRBV27	ASSLSPDSSGANVLT
TRBJ2-1	TRBV6-2/TRBV6-3	ASSSLTGAYNEQF
TRBJ1-2	TRBV4-1	ASSQVPTGARYGYT
TRBJ1-5	TRBV30	AWSVPLNQPQH
TRBJ2-3	TRBV18	ASSPDYKLGTDTQY
TRBJ2-3	TRBV12-3/TRBV12-4	ASSFRGRGTTDTQY
TRBJ2-5	TRBV18	ASSPSHAETQY
TRBJ1-5	TRBV6-2/TRBV6-3	ASSYSGRGPLSPQH
TRBJ1-6	TRBV18	ASSPGLSGSSYNSPLH
TRBJ1-1	TRBV12-3/TRBV12-4	ASSLRLRGEAF
TRBJ1-1	TRBV9	ASSVSWTGDTEAF